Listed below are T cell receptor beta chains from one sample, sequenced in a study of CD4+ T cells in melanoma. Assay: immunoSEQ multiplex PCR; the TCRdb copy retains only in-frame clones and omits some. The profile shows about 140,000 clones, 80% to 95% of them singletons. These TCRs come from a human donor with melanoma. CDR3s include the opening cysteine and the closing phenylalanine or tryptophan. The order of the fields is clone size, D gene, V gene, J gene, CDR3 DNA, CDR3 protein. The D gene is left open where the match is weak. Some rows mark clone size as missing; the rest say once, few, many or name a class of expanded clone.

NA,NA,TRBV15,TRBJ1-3,TGTGCCACCAGCAGAGATGGAAACACCATATATTTT,CATSRDGNTIYF
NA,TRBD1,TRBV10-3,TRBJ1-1,TGTGCCATCGGTCAGGGGGCGCACGGCACTGAAGCTTTCTTT,CAIGQGAHGTEAFF
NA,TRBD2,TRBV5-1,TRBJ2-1,TGCGCCAGCAGCTTGCAACCTAGCGGGGGGTACAATGAGCAGTTCTTC,CASSLQPSGGYNEQFF
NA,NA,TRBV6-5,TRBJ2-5,TGTGCCAGCAGTCGCGGACAGCTAGAGACCCAGTACTTC,CASSRGQLETQYF
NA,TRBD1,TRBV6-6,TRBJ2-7,TGTGCCAGCAGTCGGGACAGGGCAGTATCCGAGCAGTACTTC,CASSRDRAVSEQYF
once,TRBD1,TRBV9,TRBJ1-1,TGTGCCAGCAGCAAGGGACAGGGGGCTCGGGCTGAAGCTTTCTTT,CASSKGQGARAEAFF
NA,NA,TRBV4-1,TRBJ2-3,TGCGCCAGCAGCACACGGGACACAGATACGCAGTATTTT,CASSTRDTDTQYF
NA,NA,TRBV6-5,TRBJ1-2,TGTGCCAGCAGTTACGGGACGAGTGGCTACACCTTC,CASSYGTSGYTF
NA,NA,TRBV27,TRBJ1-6,TGTGCCAGCAAGGGTTTCAGGGCTTCACCCCTCCACTTT,CASKGFRASPLHF
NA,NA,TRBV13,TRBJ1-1,TGTGCCAGCAGCTTGAAGGGGAGGCGAGAAGCTTTCTTT,CASSLKGRREAFF
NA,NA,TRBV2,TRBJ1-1,TGTGCCAGCCTACCCTGGGCTGGGAACACTGAAGCTTTCTTT,CASLPWAGNTEAFF
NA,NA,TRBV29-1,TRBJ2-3,TGCAGCGTTAAGACAGGCACAGATACGCAGTATTTT,CSVKTGTDTQYF
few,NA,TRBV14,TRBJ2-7,TGTGCCAGCAGCCTAGACGGGGCAGGGTTCTACGAGCAGTACTTC,CASSLDGAGFYEQYF
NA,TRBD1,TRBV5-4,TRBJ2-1,TGTGCCAGCACCATAACAGGGGGTCCCATCAATGAGCAGTTCTTC,CASTITGGPINEQFF
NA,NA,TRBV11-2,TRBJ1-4,TGTGCCAGCAGCCAAGGGGCGGCAGTCGTTCGTGAAAAACTGTTTTTT,CASSQGAAVVREKLFF
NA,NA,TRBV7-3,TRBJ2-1,TGTGCCAGCAGCTTCTCGGTAGGCGCAGCCAATGAGCAGTTCTTC,CASSFSVGAANEQFF
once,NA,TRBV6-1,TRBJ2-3,TGTGCCAGCACCGAGGGGGTAGGTGGGGATACGCAGTATTTT,CASTEGVGGDTQYF
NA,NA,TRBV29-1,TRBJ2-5,TGCAGCGCGGTGGAAAATCAAGAGACCCAGTACTTC,CSAVENQETQYF
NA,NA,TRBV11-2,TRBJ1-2,TGTGCCAGCAGCTTAGATCAGAGGGTATATGGCTACACCTTC,CASSLDQRVYGYTF
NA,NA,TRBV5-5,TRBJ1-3,TGTGCCAGCAGCTTGGTCAGCCGGCCGGACACCATATATTTT,CASSLVSRPDTIYF
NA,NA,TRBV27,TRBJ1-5,TGTGCCAGCGCTCCCACCGGGCCCCTAATTAAGTCCCAGCATTTT,CASAPTGPLIKSQHF
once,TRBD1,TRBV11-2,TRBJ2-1,TGTGCCAGCAGCGACCGGAGGTCGACAGGGTACAATGAGCAGTTCTTC,CASSDRRSTGYNEQFF
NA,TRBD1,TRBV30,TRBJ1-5,TGTGCCTGGAGCCCTAAAGGAGGGGGCGATCAGCCCCAGCATTTT,CAWSPKGGGDQPQHF
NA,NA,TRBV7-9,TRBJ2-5,TGTGCCAGCAGCTCAGTGAAGGCGCGGTTGGAGACCCAGTACTTC,CASSSVKARLETQYF
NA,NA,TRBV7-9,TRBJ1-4,TGTGCCAGCAGCCCCGCGGGGTGGTCTGGGTTCGTAGAAAAACTGTTTTTT,CASSPAGWSGFVEKLFF
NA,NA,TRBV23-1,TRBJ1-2,TGCGCCAGCAGTCAATTGAAGGGAAACTATGGCTACACCTTC,CASSQLKGNYGYTF
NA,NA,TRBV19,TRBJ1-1,TGTGGCTCGGGACCGACGAACACTGAAGCTTTCTTT,CGSGPTNTEAFF
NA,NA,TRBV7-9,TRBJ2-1,TGTGCCAGCAGCTTATTAGCCAGGGGCTCTTACAATGAGCAGTTCTTC,CASSLLARGSYNEQFF
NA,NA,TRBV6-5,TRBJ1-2,TGTGCCAGCAGTTACGGGGACGGAATATATGGCTACACCTTC,CASSYGDGIYGYTF
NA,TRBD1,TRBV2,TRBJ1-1,TGTGCCAGCAGTGTCGAAGGGGACAGGGTTCGGGCTTTCTTT,CASSVEGDRVRAFF
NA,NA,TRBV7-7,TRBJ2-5,TGTGCTAGCAGCTTAGCGATCGGAAACCAAGAGACCCAGTACTTC,CASSLAIGNQETQYF
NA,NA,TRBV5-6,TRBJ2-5,TGTGCCAGCAGCTTAGCAGGGAGGGAGACCCAGTACTTC,CASSLAGRETQYF
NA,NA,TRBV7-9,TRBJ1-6,TGTGCCAGCAGCTTAGGGGGCGCCCGTAATTCACCCCTCCACTTT,CASSLGGARNSPLHF
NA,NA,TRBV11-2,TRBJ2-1,TGTGCCAGCAGCTTGACGAAGAATGAGCAGTTCTTC,CASSLTKNEQFF
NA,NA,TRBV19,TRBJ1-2,TGTGCCAGTACCCCGGACAGATACTATGGCTACACCTTC,CASTPDRYYGYTF
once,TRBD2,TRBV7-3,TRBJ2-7,TGTGCCAGCAGCCAGGGGACTAGCGGGGGCGAGCAGTACTTC,CASSQGTSGGEQYF